These 9 T cell receptor beta chains were sequenced from one sample in a study of T-cell reconstitution after alpha-beta-depleted transplantation in children listed by TCRdb under 2016. Libraries were constructed by PCR. Sequencing used an Illumina HiSeq 2500. TCR library preparation used molecular barcoding, with unique molecular identifiers applied to normalize quantification of the TCRbeta repertoire. Starting from the raw public reads, TCRdb applied fastp trimming at Q25, assembled clones with MiXCR and retained in-frame beta chains. Records with the same CDR3 protein are collapsed into one entry carrying the most frequent genes and DNA. The table for this sample lists 480,000 or so distinct CDR3 sequences; about 10% of them were counted only once. The ten largest make up 2% to 2.5% of the sample. Taken with the paper, the label for treatment or condition translates to: allogeneic hematopoietic cell transplantation with graft depleted of TCRalphabeta T cells and CD19 B cells.

This material consisted of PBMCs, taken before TCRalphabeta/CD19-depleted stem cell transplant. The receptors come from a child aged 2 to 10 with inherited bone marrow failure, due to receive a stem cell transplant.

V is TRBV5-6 and J is TRBJ1-2; 8 nucleotides match TRBD1. Germline CDR1 SGHDT, CDR2 YYEEEE. J lost 7 bases, V lost 3 bases, and 5 bases had no gene match. The CDR3 length is 13 residues. The DNA of the CDR3 is TGTGCCAGCAGCTGGGCAGGGGGCGGTGGCTACACCTTC. Its protein is CASSWAGGGGYTF.

The chain couples TRBV7-2 to TRBJ2-5, with D perhaps being TRBD1 or TRBD2 (5 bases each). The CDR3 length is 14 residues. V was shortened by 2 bases and J by 6 bases, with 13 bases between the two germline ends. Germline V gene data show CDR1 as SGHTA and CDR2 as FQGNSA. The CDR3 loop is CASSLNGRGQTQYF. CDR3 bases: TGTGCCAGCAGCTTAAATGGTCGGGGACAGACCCAGTACTTC.

This clonotype has ten or more counts. The chain employs TRBV10-3 and TRBJ2-3; 8 positions agree with TRBD2. Germline CDR1 reads ENHRY; CDR2 reads SYGVKD. V dropped 10 bases and J dropped 2; count of bases not matched to a gene: 8. This CDR3 region has 14 residues. CDR3 sequence: CATKLAGSTDTQYF. The CDR3 nucleotides are TGTGCCACCAAATTAGCGGGGTCCACAGATACGCAGTATTTT.

This clonotype was counted at least ten times. The chain combines TRBV27 with TRBJ2-5, with 7 positions matching TRBD1. The CDR3 has 13 residues. The germline CDR1 and CDR2 sequences are MNHEY and SMNVEV (reference sequence). J gave up 2 bases and V 8 bases, and 5 bases lay outside the gene matches. CDR3 region: CASGDREQETQYF. The DNA for the CDR3 is TGTGCCAGCGGGGACAGAGAACAAGAGACCCAGTACTTC.

This clonotype was observed many times. The CDR3 bases are TGTGCCAGCAGTTTTGGGGTTCGGTTTTTACACGAGCAGTACTTC. This codes for CASSFGVRFLHEQYF. This chain joins TRBV12-3 or TRBV12-4 and TRBJ2-7, with D unresolved. The CDR3 runs 15 residues. The germline V and J ends were trimmed by 3 bases and 5 bases, with 17 bases remaining between them.

This clonotype was seen only a few times. This sequence joins TRBV11-2 and TRBJ2-7; D might be TRBD2 (5 bases). Looked up from germline, CDR1 is SGHAT and CDR2 is FQNNGV. Trimming shortened V by 1 base and J by 0 bases, and 16 bases separated the two germline ends. This CDR3 contains 17 residues. In DNA form, the CDR3 reads TGTGCCAGCAGCTTAGCATCTCGGGAATATTCCTCCTACGAGCAGTACTTC. This codes for CASSLASREYSSYEQYF.

This clonotype has a count of ten or more. The chain employs TRBV7-9 and TRBJ2-7; 8 nucleotides match TRBD2. The CDR3 is 16 residues long. After removal of 3 bases from V and 7 bases from J, the junction contained 14 bases not matched to a gene. Per germline, CDR1 SEHNR and CDR2 FQNEAQ (reference sequence). CDR3 DNA sequence: TGTGCCAGCAGCTTTATCTCGCGGGAGGTCCCGAGGGAGCAGTACTTC. Encoded protein: CASSFISREVPREQYF.

This clonotype was observed at least ten times. The V and J genes are TRBV6-2 or TRBV6-3 and TRBJ2-6, with unresolved D. V dropped 7 bases and J dropped 0 bases, with 13 bases sitting between them. Germline CDR1 MNHEY, CDR2 SVGEGT. There are 16 residues in the CDR3. The CDR3 DNA reads as TGTGCCAGCACCAGACACGTCCTCTCTGGGGCCAACGTCCTGACTTTC. Translating gives CASTRHVLSGANVLTF.

At least ten counts were recorded for this clonotype. The rearrangement uses TRBV3-1 and TRBJ2-1, with 12 bases identical to TRBD2. J was trimmed by 9 bases and V by 4 bases; bases with no gene match: 10. CDR1 LGHDT and CDR2 YNNKEL come from the germline V gene (reference sequence). The CDR3 contains 16 residues. CDR3 loop: CASSLEGTSGPIEQFF. As DNA, the CDR3 is TGTGCCAGCAGCCTCGAGGGGACTAGCGGGCCCATTGAGCAGTTCTTC.